What follows are 9 T cell receptor beta chains derived from one specimen sequenced in a study of shared T cell receptors in the human thymus. Sequencing used immunoSEQ multiplex PCR; TCRdb keeps in-frame clones, though not all of them. The data show around 65,000 clones, around 96% seen once. The specimen was thymocytes. Receptor source: a human donor.

This chain links TRBV27 with TRBJ1-1; D gene ambiguous. CDR1 is MNHEY, CDR2 SMNVEV, per germline (reference sequence). Between the trimmed V and J ends, which lost 4 bases and 9 bases, there was a span of 15 bases. This CDR3 spans 13 amino acids. In DNA, the CDR3 is TGTGCCAGCAGTTCCTTTTATGGAGATAAAGCTTTCTTT. It translates to CASSSFYGDKAFF.

This rearrangement joins TRBV5-1 to TRBJ1-1; D not resolved. Germline CDR1 and CDR2: SGHRS and YFSETQ. This CDR3 contains 13 residues. V gave up 4 bases and J gave up 11 bases, with 18 bases separating them. The CDR3 nucleotides read TGCGCCAGCAGCCGCGGTGGGTCTGCTGTGGCTTTCTTT. As protein: CASSRGGSAVAFF.

This clone appeared a single time. This chain joins TRBV5-6 and TRBJ1-2; D may be TRBD1 (5 bases). CDR1 and CDR2 (germline): SGHDT, YYEEEE. V lost 1 base to trimming and J lost 2 bases, with 12 bases between them. This CDR3 has 15 amino acids. DNA for the CDR3: TGTGCCAGCAGCTTGTTCAGGGATCTCAACTATGGCTACACCTTC. Encoded protein: CASSLFRDLNYGYTF.

This chain uses TRBV28 with TRBJ2-1; D may be TRBD1 (5 bases). Germline CDR1 MDHEN, CDR2 SYDVKM. CDR3 length equals 14 residues. Trimming left V 2 bases short and J 7 bases short, with 12 bases between. The CDR3 nucleotides read TGTGCCAGCAGTTTAGGCAGGGTAGGAAATGAGCAGTTCTTC. Translation gives CASSLGRVGNEQFF.

J is TRBJ1-2 and V is TRBV15; no definite D call. The germline V gene has CDR1 LNHNV and CDR2 YYDKDF (reference sequence). Deletions cut 5 bases from V and 1 base from J, with 14 bases between. This CDR3 has 15 amino acids. Here the CDR3 reads CATSRRVDVNYGYTF. The CDR3 DNA follows: TGTGCCACCAGCCGGAGGGTAGATGTTAACTATGGCTACACCTTC.

This clone was seen just once. This chain joins TRBV5-8 and TRBJ1-5; 7 nucleotides align to TRBD1. The germline gives CDR1 SGHTS, CDR2 YDEGEE. CDR3 length equals 16 residues. Germline trimming cut 4 bases from V and 2 bases from J; bases unmatched to any gene: 9. The CDR3 nucleotides read TGTGCCAGCAGCGAAAACAGGGGAGGTCGCAATCAGCCCCAGCATTTT. Protein product: CASSENRGGRNQPQHF. Full variable domain (rest looked up from reference TRBV5-8 and TRBJ1-5): EAGVTQSPTHLIKTRGQQATLRCSPISGHTSVYWYQQALGLGLQFLLWYDEGEERNRGNFPPRFSGRQFPNYSSELNVNALELEDSALYLCASSENRGGRNQPQHFGDGTRLSIL.

The chain carries TRBV4-3 and TRBJ1-6, with D tentatively TRBD1 (6 bases). V was shortened by 3 bases and J by 7 bases, with 16 bases between the two germline ends. CDR3 length equals 16 residues. Germline CDR1 reads LGHNA; CDR2 reads YSLEER. The CDR3 spells CASSHRQDSLNSPLHF. The CDR3 region has the DNA TGCGCCAGCAGCCATAGACAGGATTCCCTGAATTCACCCCTCCACTTT.

The CDR3 DNA sequence: TGTGCCAGTAGTATAAGGCGACTGGGTAGTAATGAGCAGTTCTTC. It translates to CASSIRRLGSNEQFF. The rearrangement joins TRBV19 to TRBJ2-1; D unresolved. This CDR3 has 15 residues. Trimming pared 2 bases from V and 7 bases from J, leaving 15 bases between. Germline CDR1 reads LNHDA; CDR2 reads SQIVND (reference sequence).

The rearrangement uses TRBV7-4 and TRBJ1-1, with D tentatively TRBD1 (5 bases). Germline V gives CDR1 SGHVT, CDR2 SQSDAQ. This CDR3 has 18 residues. Trimming pared 5 bases from V and 1 base from J, leaving 23 bases between. In DNA, the CDR3 is TGTGCCAGCAGCCGAGGCTTATCCAGGGCGCCACAGAACACTGAAGCTTTCTTT. It yields the protein CASSRGLSRAPQNTEAFF.